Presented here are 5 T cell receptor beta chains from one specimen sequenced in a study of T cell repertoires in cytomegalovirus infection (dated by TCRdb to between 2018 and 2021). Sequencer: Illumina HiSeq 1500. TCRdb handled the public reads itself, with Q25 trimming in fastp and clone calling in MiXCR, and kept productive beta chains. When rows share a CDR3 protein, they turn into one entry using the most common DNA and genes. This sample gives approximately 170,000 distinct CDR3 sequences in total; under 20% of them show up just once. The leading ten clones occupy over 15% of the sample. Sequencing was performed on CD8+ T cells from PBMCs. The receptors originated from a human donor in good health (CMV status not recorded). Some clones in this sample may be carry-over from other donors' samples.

The CDR3 loop is CASSFSISSNTEAFF. The DNA for the CDR3 is TGTGCCAGCAGTTTTTCAATCTCATCGAACACTGAAGCTTTCTTT. The rearrangement uses TRBV6-6 and TRBJ1-1; no reliable D call. Germline CDR1 reads MNHNY; CDR2 reads SVGAGI (reference sequence). V lost 4 bases and J 1 base, leaving 13 bases between the germline ends. CDR3 size: 15 residues.

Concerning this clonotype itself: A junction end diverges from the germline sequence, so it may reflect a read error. CDR3 sequence reads: CASSLEAGRMVDF. DNA for the CDR3: TGTGCCAGCAGCTTAGAAGCGGGGCGGATGGTGGACTTC. The chain carries TRBV7-2 and TRBJ2-7; the match to TRBD2 covers 7 bases. The CDR3 sequence is 13 residues long. The germline V gene encodes CDR1 SGHTA and CDR2 FQGNSA.

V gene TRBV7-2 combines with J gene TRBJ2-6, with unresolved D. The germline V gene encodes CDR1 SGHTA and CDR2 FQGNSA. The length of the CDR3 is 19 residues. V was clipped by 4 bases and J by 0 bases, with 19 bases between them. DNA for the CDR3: TGTGCCAGCAGCTCAGTTCCCCGGACCCCCAGCTCTGGGGCCAACGTCCTGACTTTC. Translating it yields CASSSVPRTPSSGANVLTF.

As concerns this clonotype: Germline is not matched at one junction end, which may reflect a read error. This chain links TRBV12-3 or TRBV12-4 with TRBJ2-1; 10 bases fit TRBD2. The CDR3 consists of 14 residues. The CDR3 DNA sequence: TGTGCCAGCAGTCTAGCGGGGGACCCAAATGAGCAGTTCTTC. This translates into CASSLAGDPNEQFF.

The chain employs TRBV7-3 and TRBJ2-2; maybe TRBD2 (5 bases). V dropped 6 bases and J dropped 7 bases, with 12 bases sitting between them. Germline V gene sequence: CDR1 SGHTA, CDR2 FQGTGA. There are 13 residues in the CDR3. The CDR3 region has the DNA TGTGCCAGCAGTTGGAACGCGGGCGGGGAGCTGTTTTTT. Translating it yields CASSWNAGGELFF.